This is a list of T cell receptor beta chains from one sample in a study of OX40 agonist ivuxolimab in advanced cancers. Generated by immunoSEQ multiplex PCR, the TCRdb table keeps only in-frame clones and is missing some. In the table there are 30,000 or so clones, roughly 80% of which are singletons. The material sequenced was CD4+ or CD8+ T cells sorted from blood, taken in a trial of the OX40 agonist ivuxolimab. The source of these receptors is an adult with an advanced solid tumor such as melanoma, head and neck, liver or kidney cancer. Both conserved end residues are part of each CDR3. Each record gives: V gene, D gene, J gene, clone size, CDR3 protein, CDR3 DNA. The D gene is left open where the match is weak. Not every row has a clone size; where given, it reads once, few, many or a size class.

v_call: TRBV19; d_call: NA; j_call: TRBJ1-1; clone_size: few; cdr3_aa: CASSLAGTGAEAFF; cdr3_nt: TGTGCCAGTAGTCTCGCCGGGACGGGGGCTGAAGCTTTCTTT
v_call: TRBV9; d_call: NA; j_call: TRBJ2-5; clone_size: NA; cdr3_aa: CASSVGDEETQYF; cdr3_nt: TGTGCCAGCAGCGTAGGGGACGAAGAGACCCAGTACTTC
v_call: TRBV7-2; d_call: NA; j_call: TRBJ2-3; clone_size: NA; cdr3_aa: CASSLVLADTQYF; cdr3_nt: TGTGCCAGCAGCCTGGTTTTGGCAGATACGCAGTATTTT
v_call: TRBV7-6; d_call: NA; j_call: TRBJ2-1; clone_size: NA; cdr3_aa: CASSLELKGSINEQFF; cdr3_nt: TGTGCCAGCAGCTTAGAACTAAAGGGGTCTATCAATGAGCAGTTCTTC
v_call: TRBV6-5; d_call: NA; j_call: TRBJ1-4; clone_size: NA; cdr3_aa: CASSSRGSGNEKLFF; cdr3_nt: TGTGCCAGCAGTTCGAGGGGCTCGGGTAATGAAAAACTGTTTTTT
v_call: TRBV28; d_call: NA; j_call: TRBJ2-3; clone_size: NA; cdr3_aa: CASSLSSPTDTQYF; cdr3_nt: TGTGCCAGCAGTTTGTCGAGCCCCACAGATACGCAGTATTTT
v_call: TRBV19; d_call: NA; j_call: TRBJ1-2; clone_size: NA; cdr3_aa: CASSLQDTLYGYTF; cdr3_nt: TGTGCCAGTAGTTTGCAGGACACCCTATACGGCTACACCTTC
v_call: TRBV9; d_call: NA; j_call: TRBJ1-2; clone_size: NA; cdr3_aa: CASNRYGGPGYGYTF; cdr3_nt: TGTGCCAGCAACCGGTATGGAGGGCCTGGGTATGGCTACACCTTC
v_call: TRBV19; d_call: TRBD1; j_call: TRBJ2-5; clone_size: NA; cdr3_aa: CASSITGTGDIETQYF; cdr3_nt: TGTGCCAGTAGTATTACAGGGACAGGGGATATAGAGACCCAGTACTTC
v_call: TRBV2; d_call: TRBD2; j_call: TRBJ2-7; clone_size: NA; cdr3_aa: CASSYGGKSSYEQYF; cdr3_nt: TGTGCCAGCAGTTACGGGGGGAAGAGCTCCTACGAGCAGTACTTC
v_call: TRBV9; d_call: NA; j_call: TRBJ1-1; clone_size: once; cdr3_aa: CASSVVSVTEAFF; cdr3_nt: TGTGCCAGCAGCGTAGTCTCGGTGACTGAAGCTTTCTTT
v_call: TRBV12-5; d_call: NA; j_call: TRBJ2-7; clone_size: NA; cdr3_aa: CASGFPPGRVVPYEQYF; cdr3_nt: TGTGCTAGTGGTTTTCCCCCGGGCAGGGTGGTCCCTTACGAGCAGTACTTC
v_call: TRBV7-2; d_call: NA; j_call: TRBJ2-3; clone_size: NA; cdr3_aa: CASSLGSGITDTQYF; cdr3_nt: TGTGCCAGCAGCTTAGGGTCAGGGATAACAGATACGCAGTATTTT
v_call: TRBV7-8; d_call: NA; j_call: TRBJ2-2; clone_size: NA; cdr3_aa: CASSQGSGGELFF; cdr3_nt: TGTGCCAGCTCCCAGGGGTCCGGCGGGGAGCTGTTTTTT
v_call: TRBV7-7; d_call: NA; j_call: TRBJ2-1; clone_size: NA; cdr3_aa: CASSPHSLGTNGINEQFF; cdr3_nt: TGTGCCAGCAGCCCTCACAGCCTAGGGACAAACGGAATAAATGAGCAGTTCTTC
v_call: TRBV28; d_call: TRBD1; j_call: TRBJ1-5; clone_size: once; cdr3_aa: CASSSEGQYQYNQPQHF; cdr3_nt: TGTGCCAGCAGTTCTGAGGGACAGTATCAGTACAATCAGCCCCAGCATTTT
v_call: TRBV18; d_call: TRBD1; j_call: TRBJ1-4; clone_size: NA; cdr3_aa: CASSLPLGTANEKLFF; cdr3_nt: TGTGCCAGCTCACTACCTCTCGGGACAGCTAATGAAAAACTGTTTTTT
v_call: TRBV2; d_call: TRBD1; j_call: TRBJ2-1; clone_size: NA; cdr3_aa: CASSKNRGPYNEQFF; cdr3_nt: TGTGCCAGCAGCAAGAACAGGGGACCCTACAATGAGCAGTTCTTC
v_call: TRBV2; d_call: NA; j_call: TRBJ1-2; clone_size: NA; cdr3_aa: CASSDELYGYTF; cdr3_nt: TGTGCCAGCAGTGACGAGCTCTATGGCTACACCTTC
v_call: TRBV27; d_call: TRBD1; j_call: TRBJ2-7; clone_size: NA; cdr3_aa: CASSLFGTGGHEQYF; cdr3_nt: TGTGCCAGCAGTTTATTTGGGACAGGGGGTCACGAGCAGTACTTC
v_call: TRBV5-5; d_call: NA; j_call: TRBJ1-3; clone_size: once; cdr3_aa: CASSFSRASGFGNTIYF; cdr3_nt: TGTGCCAGCAGCTTTTCCAGGGCCTCGGGATTTGGAAACACCATATATTTT
v_call: TRBV19; d_call: NA; j_call: TRBJ2-1; clone_size: NA; cdr3_aa: CASSKNNNEQFF; cdr3_nt: TGTGCCAGTAGTAAAAACAACAATGAGCAGTTCTTC
v_call: TRBV9; d_call: TRBD1; j_call: TRBJ1-5; clone_size: few; cdr3_aa: CASSGQGMEPQHF; cdr3_nt: TGTGCCAGCAGCGGACAGGGGATGGAGCCCCAGCATTTT
v_call: TRBV5-6; d_call: TRBD1; j_call: TRBJ1-4; clone_size: NA; cdr3_aa: CASSLVAGGGPLFF; cdr3_nt: TGTGCCAGCAGCTTGGTGGCAGGGGGCGGCCCTCTGTTTTTT
v_call: TRBV6-5; d_call: NA; j_call: TRBJ2-3; clone_size: NA; cdr3_aa: CASSYSGGVTDTQYF; cdr3_nt: TGTGCCAGCAGTTACTCGGGCGGGGTCACAGATACGCAGTATTTT
v_call: TRBV29-1; d_call: NA; j_call: TRBJ1-3; clone_size: NA; cdr3_aa: CSATPGLGSGNTIYF; cdr3_nt: TGCAGCGCAACCCCGGGCCTCGGATCGGGAAACACCATATATTTT
v_call: TRBV7-8; d_call: NA; j_call: TRBJ1-5; clone_size: NA; cdr3_aa: CASRAENVNQPQHF; cdr3_nt: TGTGCCAGCAGAGCGGAGAACGTAAATCAGCCCCAGCATTTT
v_call: TRBV5-4; d_call: TRBD1; j_call: TRBJ2-5; clone_size: once; cdr3_aa: CASSLDLEQGIETQYF; cdr3_nt: TGTGCCAGCAGCTTGGACCTCGAACAGGGGATAGAGACCCAGTACTTC
v_call: TRBV5-6; d_call: NA; j_call: TRBJ1-2; clone_size: NA; cdr3_aa: CASSSGLSEWYGYTF; cdr3_nt: TGTGCCAGCAGCTCCGGTCTCTCGGAATGGTATGGCTACACCTTC
v_call: TRBV2; d_call: TRBD2; j_call: TRBJ2-5; clone_size: few; cdr3_aa: CASSTLAGGEETQYF; cdr3_nt: TGTGCCAGCAGCACCTTAGCGGGGGGCGAAGAGACCCAGTACTTC
v_call: TRBV7-3; d_call: TRBD1; j_call: TRBJ2-2; clone_size: NA; cdr3_aa: CASSLASKQGATGELFF; cdr3_nt: TGTGCCAGCAGCTTGGCGTCTAAACAGGGGGCAACCGGGGAGCTGTTTTTT
v_call: TRBV19; d_call: NA; j_call: TRBJ1-5; clone_size: NA; cdr3_aa: CASSSQGPQPQHF; cdr3_nt: TGTGCCAGTAGTAGTCAGGGTCCTCAGCCCCAGCATTTT
v_call: TRBV23-1; d_call: NA; j_call: TRBJ2-2; clone_size: NA; cdr3_aa: CASSQSIRCNTGELFF; cdr3_nt: TGCGCCAGCAGTCAATCGATCCGGTGTAACACCGGGGAGCTGTTTTTT
v_call: TRBV7-9; d_call: NA; j_call: TRBJ2-2; clone_size: NA; cdr3_aa: CASSTTGSPNTGELFF; cdr3_nt: TGTGCCAGCAGCACGACAGGTTCCCCAAACACCGGGGAGCTGTTTTTT
v_call: TRBV6-5; d_call: NA; j_call: TRBJ2-3; clone_size: NA; cdr3_aa: CASSYSYEATDTQYF; cdr3_nt: TGTGCCAGCAGTTACTCTTATGAGGCAACAGATACGCAGTATTTT
v_call: TRBV7-9; d_call: NA; j_call: TRBJ1-2; clone_size: NA; cdr3_aa: CASSHDYDYTF; cdr3_nt: TGTGCCAGCAGCCACGACTATGACTACACCTTC
v_call: TRBV19; d_call: NA; j_call: TRBJ2-3; clone_size: NA; cdr3_aa: CASNQRGNTQYF; cdr3_nt: TGTGCCAGCAACCAAAGGGGGAATACGCAGTATTTT
v_call: TRBV11-2; d_call: NA; j_call: TRBJ2-7; clone_size: NA; cdr3_aa: CASSSTGESSYEQYF; cdr3_nt: TGTGCCAGCAGCTCCACGGGGGAGAGCTCCTACGAGCAGTACTTC
v_call: TRBV11-2; d_call: NA; j_call: TRBJ1-3; clone_size: NA; cdr3_aa: CASSLARSSGNTIYF; cdr3_nt: TGTGCCAGCAGCTTAGCCAGGAGCTCTGGAAACACCATATATTTT
v_call: TRBV6-5; d_call: NA; j_call: TRBJ2-2; clone_size: NA; cdr3_aa: CASSYLNTGELFF; cdr3_nt: TGTGCCAGCAGTTACCTTAACACCGGGGAGCTGTTTTTT
v_call: TRBV11-2; d_call: TRBD2; j_call: TRBJ2-1; clone_size: NA; cdr3_aa: CASSFGGGYNEQFF; cdr3_nt: TGTGCCAGCAGCTTTGGGGGGGGGTACAATGAGCAGTTCTTC
v_call: TRBV9; d_call: TRBD2; j_call: TRBJ2-5; clone_size: NA; cdr3_aa: CASSSTSGQETQYF; cdr3_nt: TGTGCCAGCAGCTCTACTAGCGGACAAGAGACCCAGTACTTC
v_call: TRBV7-2; d_call: NA; j_call: TRBJ1-2; clone_size: NA; cdr3_aa: CASRSSGRNYGYTF; cdr3_nt: TGTGCCAGCAGATCAAGCGGCAGGAACTATGGCTACACCTTC
v_call: TRBV5-3; d_call: NA; j_call: TRBJ1-1; clone_size: once; cdr3_aa: CARSLRGCGQINSTEAFF; cdr3_nt: TGTGCCAGAAGCTTGCGAGGTTGTGGACAGATTAACAGCACTGAAGCTTTCTTT
v_call: TRBV29-1; d_call: NA; j_call: TRBJ2-7; clone_size: NA; cdr3_aa: CSVELRRRGYEQYF; cdr3_nt: TGCAGCGTTGAATTGCGAAGGCGCGGCTACGAGCAGTACTTC
v_call: TRBV7-6; d_call: NA; j_call: TRBJ2-2; clone_size: once; cdr3_aa: CASAEDVVSGELFF; cdr3_nt: TGTGCCAGCGCGGAGGACGTAGTCTCCGGGGAGCTGTTTTTT
v_call: TRBV19; d_call: NA; j_call: TRBJ2-3; clone_size: few; cdr3_aa: CASSIGGVDVDTQYF; cdr3_nt: TGTGCCAGTAGTATAGGAGGGGTCGATGTCGATACGCAGTATTTT
v_call: TRBV7-9; d_call: TRBD1; j_call: TRBJ2-1; clone_size: NA; cdr3_aa: CASSLRGQGNNNEQFF; cdr3_nt: TGTGCCAGCAGCTTACGCGGACAGGGAAACAACAATGAGCAGTTCTTC